One and the same sample provided the 30 T cell receptor beta chains below, sequenced in a study of blood T cell repertoires in COVID-19 (dated by TCRdb to about 2020). The method was the immunoSEQ multiplex PCR assay. TCRdb took this table from immuneACCESS and kept in-frame rearrangements with V and J called. Such tables lack part of the clones; where checked against another copy, unresolved V genes explain under half of the gap, and the rest is unexplained. The sample contains 150,000 or so clones, around 84% of them found a single time. The leading ten clones occupy about 8% of the sample. Sequenced: PBMCs or T cells enriched from blood (not recorded which). The receptors here all came from a woman aged 45-65 years who had recovered from COVID-19.

The J gene is TRBJ2-7, the V gene TRBV11-3, with D possibly matching TRBD2 (6 bases). Trimming shortened V by 6 bases and J by 7 bases, and 13 bases separated the two germline ends. CDR3 length equals 12 residues. Germline V CDR1 and CDR2: SGHNT, YENEEA. This CDR3 reads CASSNGAGEQYF. The DNA for the CDR3 is TGTGCCAGCAGTAACGGGGCGGGGGAGCAGTACTTC.

The V and J genes are TRBV6-2 or TRBV6-3 and TRBJ2-2; a possible D gene is TRBD2 (6 bases). V lost 5 bases and J lost 2, with 12 bases in between. Germline CDR1 is MNHEY and CDR2 is SVGEGT. The CDR3 spans 15 residues. The CDR3 is CASSPGSFNTGELFF. The CDR3 DNA follows: TGTGCCAGCAGTCCCGGGAGTTTTAACACCGGGGAGCTGTTTTTT.

The chain employs TRBV18 and TRBJ2-3; tentative D call: TRBD2 (6 bases). There are 17 residues in the CDR3. The germline V gene encodes CDR1 KGHSH and CDR2 LQKENI. Trimming removed 0 bases from V and 1 base from J, with 14 bases in between. As DNA, the CDR3 is TGTGCCAGCTCACCACCGTATCCCGGGGGACGCACAGATACGCAGTATTTT. Protein: CASSPPYPGGRTDTQYF.

The chain joins TRBV7-2 to TRBJ1-6; weak D call: TRBD1 (6 bases). From germline, CDR1 is SGHTA and CDR2 FQGNSA. Trimming removed 5 bases from V and 8 bases from J, with 19 bases in between. This CDR3 region has 16 residues. As DNA, the CDR3 is TGTGCCAGCAGCCCGTCGACAGGAATTCTATATTCACCCCTCCACTTT. Amino acid sequence: CASSPSTGILYSPLHF.

The chain uses TRBV29-1 and TRBJ2-7; D uncertain. The germline CDR1 and CDR2 sequences are SQVTM and ANQGSEA. The CDR3 is 11 amino acids. V lost 6 bases, J lost 3 bases, and 9 bases lay in between. DNA of the CDR3: TGCAGCGTGGAGACTCGCTACGAGCAGTACTTC. Encoded protein: CSVETRYEQYF.

This rearrangement joins TRBV19 to TRBJ1-5, with 7 positions matching TRBD1. This CDR3 has 13 residues. The germline CDR1 and CDR2 sequences are LNHDA and SQIVND (reference sequence). V shed 6 bases and J 3 bases; nucleotides not matched to a gene: 2. The CDR3 reads CASRDRSNQPQHF. CDR3 DNA: TGTGCCAGTAGGGACAGGTCCAATCAGCCCCAGCATTTT.

Notes on this clone: Since no conserved phenylalanine or tryptophan closes the CDR3, a read error is the likely cause. The limits of the CDR3 on the DNA are not certain, so only TCRdb's listed CDR3 is given. V is TRBV5-6 and J is TRBJ1-2; the table's D call TRBD1 went unverified against the DNA. Germline V CDR1 and CDR2: SGHDT, YYEEEE. The CDR3 length is 13 residues, termini included. The CDR3 protein is CASSLGATHRGTL.

The chain combines TRBV28 with TRBJ2-2, with 10 bases aligning to TRBD2. Trimming at V came to 4 bases and at J to 8 bases, leaving 7 bases not matched to a gene. Looked up from germline, CDR1 is MDHEN and CDR2 is SYDVKM. CDR3 length: 15 amino acids. In DNA, the CDR3 is TGTGCCAGCAGTTCCCCTAGCGGGAGTAGTGGGGAGCTGTTTTTT. It is translated as CASSSPSGSSGELFF.

This clone has ten or more counts. This chain joins TRBV2 and TRBJ2-1; D might be TRBD2 (5 bases). V lost 8 bases and J lost 7, with 18 bases in between. Per germline, CDR1 SNHLY and CDR2 FYNNEI. CDR3 length: 14 amino acids. The CDR3 spells CASGSRVLANEQFF. CDR3 in DNA: TGTGCCAGCGGGAGCAGAGTGTTGGCAAATGAGCAGTTCTTC.

V and J are TRBV28 and TRBJ2-5; no definite D call. This CDR3 contains 13 residues. Germline loops: CDR1 MDHEN, CDR2 SYDVKM. Between the trimmed V and J ends, which lost 5 bases and 7 bases, there was a span of 14 bases. CDR3 sequence: CASSPRVLGTQYF. In DNA, the CDR3 is TGTGCCAGCAGTCCCCGCGTCCTAGGGACCCAGTACTTC.

This clone is a singleton in its sample. The gene calls are TRBV2 and TRBJ1-5; D perhaps matches TRBD1 (6 bases). Germline V gene lookup returns CDR1 SNHLY and CDR2 FYNNEI. CDR3 length equals 14 residues. The V end lost 5 bases, the J end lost 6 bases, and 14 bases lay between the germline ends. The CDR3 protein is CASSLGRGSQPQHF. The CDR3 DNA reads as TGTGCCAGCAGTTTAGGCAGGGGCAGTCAGCCCCAGCATTTT.

The CDR3 DNA sequence: TGTGCCAGCAGCCGGACTAGCGGGAGTAAGGACTACGAGCAGTACTTC. Translated: CASSRTSGSKDYEQYF. The chain combines TRBV3-1 (or the pseudogene TRBV3-2) with TRBJ2-7; 13 bases line up with TRBD2. Germline trimming cut 4 bases from V and 3 bases from J; bases unmatched to any gene: 6. CDR3 length equals 16 residues. Germline CDR1 is LGHDT and CDR2 is YNNKEL (reference sequence).

The chain is built from TRBV9 and TRBJ1-1; no firm D call. Trimming cost V 5 bases and J 0 bases, with 17 bases left between them. This CDR3 has 16 amino acids. Germline loops: CDR1 SGDLS, CDR2 YYNGEE. The CDR3 protein is CASSSSSGFMNTEAFF. The CDR3 nucleotides are TGTGCCAGCAGTTCGTCCAGTGGTTTTATGAACACTGAAGCTTTCTTT.

The chain has TRBV6-5 and TRBJ2-7; TRBD1 aligns across 9 bases. This CDR3 comprises 15 residues. With 6 bases clipped from V and 5 bases from J, the junction kept 11 bases outside the gene matches. Germline assignment: CDR1 MNHEY and CDR2 SVGAGI. As DNA, the CDR3 is TGTGCCAGCAGAAATCCCGGGACAGGGCGCGACGAGCAGTACTTC. Protein sequence: CASRNPGTGRDEQYF.

The chain joins TRBV27 to TRBJ2-2; maybe TRBD1 (5 bases). The CDR3 spans 13 residues. Trimming pared 3 bases from V and 6 bases from J, leaving 8 bases between. The germline gives CDR1 MNHEY, CDR2 SMNVEV (reference sequence). In DNA, the CDR3 is TGTGCCAGCAGTTTTAGGGGTGCCGGGGAGCTGTTTTTT. Translating gives CASSFRGAGELFF.

The CDR3 sequence is CASSLGLSNTGELFF. CDR3 nucleotide sequence: TGTGCCAGCAGCTTAGGTCTATCGAACACCGGGGAGCTGTTTTTT. This chain links TRBV7-3 with TRBJ2-2; the D is unclear. Per the germline V gene, CDR1 is SGHTA and CDR2 is FQGTGA. The CDR3 has 15 residues. V lost 2 bases and J lost 0, with 7 bases in between.

The V gene is TRBV3-1 (or the pseudogene TRBV3-2), the J gene TRBJ1-2; weak D call: TRBD1 (5 bases). Looked up from germline, CDR1 is LGHDT and CDR2 is YNNKEL (reference sequence). V lost 3 bases, J lost 8 bases, and 13 bases lay in between. CDR3 length: 13 residues. The CDR3 coding sequence is TGTGCCAGCAGCCAGTCGCGGGGGTTAGGCTACACCTTC. The encoded protein is CASSQSRGLGYTF.

The chain joins TRBV11-3 to TRBJ2-3; TRBD2 aligns across 12 bases. Unmatched junction bases numbered 6, after V lost 2 bases and J lost 3 bases. CDR3 length: 17 amino acids. The germline gives CDR1 SGHNT, CDR2 YENEEA. The CDR3 DNA reads TGTGCCAGCAGCTTATATACTAGCGGGGGGAGTACAGATACGCAGTATTTT. It is translated as CASSLYTSGGSTDTQYF. The variable domain in full, with the rest retrieved from reference TRBV11-3 and TRBJ2-3, is EAGVVQSPRYKIIEKKQPVAFWCNPISGHNTLYWYLQNLGQGPELLIRYENEEAVDDSQLPKDRFSAERLKGVDSTLKIQPAELGDSAVYLCASSLYTSGGSTDTQYFGPGTRLTVL.

J is TRBJ1-1 and V is TRBV4-3; possibly TRBD1 for D (6 bases). The V gene lost 1 base and the J gene lost 4 bases, with 13 bases spanning the gap. The CDR3 sequence is 15 residues long. Germline V lookup: CDR1 LGHNA, CDR2 YSLEER. DNA of the CDR3: TGCGCCAGCAGCCAAGTGTCAGGGGTTTTCACTGAAGCTTTCTTT. Protein: CASSQVSGVFTEAFF.

The chain has TRBV4-3 and TRBJ1-1, with 8 bases aligning to TRBD1. The ends lost 2 bases at V and 6 bases at J; junction bases unmatched: 8. CDR3 size: 15 residues. Per germline, CDR1 LGHNA and CDR2 YSLEER. CDR3 in DNA: TGCGCCAGCAGCCAATATACCGACAGGGGCGCTGAAGCTTTCTTT. Its protein is CASSQYTDRGAEAFF.

J is TRBJ2-2 and V is TRBV4-3; 7 positions agree with TRBD2. CDR3 size: 17 residues. CDR1 and CDR2 (germline): LGHNA, YSLEER. V trimming: 3 bases; J trimming: 1 base; junction bases outside the gene matches: 8. For the CDR3, the DNA is TGCGCCAGCAGCCAGCGGGGGAGGACTATGAACACCGGGGAGCTGTTTTTT. This encodes CASSQRGRTMNTGELFF.

The chain is built from TRBV3-1 (or the pseudogene TRBV3-2) and TRBJ1-3; possible D gene TRBD1, 6 bases. V lost 4 bases and J 2 bases, leaving 9 bases between the germline ends. In germline, CDR1 is LGHDT, CDR2 YNNKEL (reference sequence). The CDR3 contains 14 residues. DNA for the CDR3: TGTGCCAGCAGCCTGACAGGAGCTGGAAACACCATATATTTT. It specifies CASSLTGAGNTIYF.

The chain has TRBV5-1 and TRBJ2-3; 12 nucleotides agree with TRBD2. CDR1 and CDR2 from the germline V gene are SGHRS and YFSETQ. Trimming at V came to 1 base and at J to 5 bases, leaving 5 bases not matched to a gene. The CDR3 totals 16 residues. CDR3 bases: TGCGCCAGCAGCTTGCTGACTAGCGGGGGTGGAGATACGCAGTATTTT. It is translated as CASSLLTSGGGDTQYF.

This clone appeared once. The genes are TRBV18 and TRBJ1-6; D unclear. Germline assignment: CDR1 KGHSH and CDR2 LQKENI. The CDR3 extends over 13 amino acids. V gave up 1 base and J gave up 10 bases, with 8 bases separating them. CDR3 nucleotides: TGTGCCAGCTCACCACAAACTGAATCACCCCTCCACTTT. Its translation: CASSPQTESPLHF.

This clone was detected only once. V gene TRBV5-1 combines with J gene TRBJ1-1, with D possibly TRBD1 on 6 matching bases. V lost 4 bases to trimming and J lost 1 base, with 8 bases between them. Germline loops: CDR1 SGHRS, CDR2 YFSETQ. The CDR3 runs 13 residues. DNA of the CDR3: TGCGCCAGCAGCAGACAGGAGAACACTGAAGCTTTCTTT. Translating gives CASSRQENTEAFF.

Here the CDR3 reads CASSFQGWETQYF. CDR3 DNA sequence: TGCGCCAGCAGCTTTCAGGGGTGGGAGACCCAGTACTTC. The chain couples TRBV5-1 to TRBJ2-5, with TRBD1 as a possible D gene (6 bases). In germline, CDR1 is SGHRS, CDR2 YFSETQ. The CDR3 spans 13 residues. Trimming pared 2 bases from V and 5 bases from J, leaving 10 bases between.

There are a few counts of this clone. The V gene is TRBV6-5, the J gene TRBJ1-5, with D possibly TRBD1 on 5 matching bases. The V end was cut by 5 bases, the J end by 4 bases, with 9 bases between. Germline V CDR1 and CDR2: MNHEY, SVGAGI. The CDR3 is 13 amino acids. CDR3 nucleotide sequence: TGTGCCAGCAGTCTAGACAGTAATCAGCCCCAGCATTTT. It yields the protein CASSLDSNQPQHF.

The chain is built from TRBV18 and TRBJ2-2; TRBD2 aligns across 9 bases. Losses at the gene ends were 0 bases for V and 4 bases for J; bases not matched to a gene: 0. Germline lookup yields CDR1 KGHSH and CDR2 LQKENI. The CDR3 contains 15 residues. CDR3 loop: CASSPPGLATGELFF. The CDR3 region has the DNA TGTGCCAGCTCACCACCGGGACTAGCCACCGGGGAGCTGTTTTTT. Using reference TRBV18 and TRBJ2-2 for the parts outside the CDR3, the full variable domain is NAGVMQNPRHLVRRRGQEARLRCSPMKGHSHVYWYRQLPEEGLKFMVYLQKENIIDESGMPKERFSAEFPKEGPSILRIQQVVRGDSAAYFCASSPPGLATGELFFGEGSRLTVL.

The chain links TRBV28 to TRBJ2-1, with D perhaps matching TRBD2 (5 bases). This CDR3 comprises 15 residues. V lost 5 bases and J lost 2, with 13 bases in between. Germline CDR1 is MDHEN and CDR2 is SYDVKM. CDR3 protein: CASSRERRAYNEQFF. The CDR3 bases are TGTGCCAGCAGTCGGGAACGGCGGGCCTACAATGAGCAGTTCTTC. Looking up the rest from reference TRBV28 and TRBJ2-1 gives the full variable domain: DVKVTQSSRYLVKRTGEKVFLECVQDMDHENMFWYRQDPGLGLRLIYFSYDVKMKEKGDIPEGYSVSREKKERFSLILESASTNQTSMYLCASSRERRAYNEQFFGPGTRLTVL.

The chain has TRBV3-1 (or the pseudogene TRBV3-2) and TRBJ2-7; maybe TRBD2 (6 bases). Germline V gene sequence: CDR1 LGHDT, CDR2 YNNKEL (reference sequence). The germline V and J ends were trimmed by 4 bases and 2 bases, with 15 bases remaining between them. The CDR3 consists of 15 residues. CDR3 in DNA: TGTGCCAGCAGCCGCGCGGGGCAGGGCCCCTACGAGCAGTACTTC. Translating gives CASSRAGQGPYEQYF.